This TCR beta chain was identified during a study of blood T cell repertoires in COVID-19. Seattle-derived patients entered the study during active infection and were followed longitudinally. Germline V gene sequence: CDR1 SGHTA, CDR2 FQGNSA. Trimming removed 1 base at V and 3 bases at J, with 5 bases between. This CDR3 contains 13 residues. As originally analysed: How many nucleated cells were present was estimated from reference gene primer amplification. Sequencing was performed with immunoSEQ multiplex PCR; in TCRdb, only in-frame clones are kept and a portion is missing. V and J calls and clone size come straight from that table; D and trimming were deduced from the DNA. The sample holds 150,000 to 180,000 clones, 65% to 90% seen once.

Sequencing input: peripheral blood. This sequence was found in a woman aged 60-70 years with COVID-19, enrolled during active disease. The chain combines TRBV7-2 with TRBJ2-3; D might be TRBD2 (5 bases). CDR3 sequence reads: CASSLGLTDTQYF. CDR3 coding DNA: TGTGCCAGCAGCTTAGGACTAACAGATACGCAGTATTTT.